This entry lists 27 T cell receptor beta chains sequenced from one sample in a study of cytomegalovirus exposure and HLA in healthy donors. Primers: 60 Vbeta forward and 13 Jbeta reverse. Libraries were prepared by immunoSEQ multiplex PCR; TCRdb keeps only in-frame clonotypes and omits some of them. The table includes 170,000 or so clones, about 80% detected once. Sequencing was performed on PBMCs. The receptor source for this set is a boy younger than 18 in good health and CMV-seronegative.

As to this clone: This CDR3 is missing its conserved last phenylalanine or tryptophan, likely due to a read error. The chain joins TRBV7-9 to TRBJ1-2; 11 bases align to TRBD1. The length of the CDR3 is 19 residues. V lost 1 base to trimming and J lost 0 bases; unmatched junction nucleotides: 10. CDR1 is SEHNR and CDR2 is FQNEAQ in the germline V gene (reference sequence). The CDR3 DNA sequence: TGTGCCAGCAGCTTAGGGGCCGGACAGGGGGCTTTTCCTAACTATGGCTACACCTCC. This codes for CASSLGAGQGAFPNYGYTS.

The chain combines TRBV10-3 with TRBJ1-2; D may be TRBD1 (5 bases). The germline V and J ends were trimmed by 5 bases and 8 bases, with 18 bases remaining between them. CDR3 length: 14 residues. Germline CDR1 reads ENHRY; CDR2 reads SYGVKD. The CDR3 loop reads CAISTSRDEEGYTF. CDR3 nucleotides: TGTGCCATCAGTACCTCCAGGGATGAGGAGGGCTACACCTTC.

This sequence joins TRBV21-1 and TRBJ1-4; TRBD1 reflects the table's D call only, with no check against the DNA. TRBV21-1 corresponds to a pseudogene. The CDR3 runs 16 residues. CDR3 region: CASSSIYRGTNEKLFF. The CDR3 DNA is TGTGCCAGCAGCTCCATTTACAGGGGAACCAATGAAAAACTGTTTTTT.

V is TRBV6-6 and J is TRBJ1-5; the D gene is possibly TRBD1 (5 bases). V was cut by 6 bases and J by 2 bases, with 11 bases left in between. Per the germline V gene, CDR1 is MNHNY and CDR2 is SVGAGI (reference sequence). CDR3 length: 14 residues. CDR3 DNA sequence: TGTGCCAGCAGACTCCAGGGCGGCAATCAGCCCCAGCATTTT. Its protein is CASRLQGGNQPQHF.

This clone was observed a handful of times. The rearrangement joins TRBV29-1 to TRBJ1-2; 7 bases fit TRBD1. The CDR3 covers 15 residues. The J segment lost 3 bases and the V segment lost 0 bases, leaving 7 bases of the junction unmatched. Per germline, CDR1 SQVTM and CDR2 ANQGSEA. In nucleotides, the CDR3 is TGCAGCGTTGAAGAGGCCCAGGGGGGATACTATGGCTACACCTTC. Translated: CSVEEAQGGYYGYTF. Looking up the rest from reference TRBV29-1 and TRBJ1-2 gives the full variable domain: SAVISQKPSRDICQRGTSLTIQCQVDSQVTMMFWYRQQPGQSLTLIATANQGSEATYESGFVIDKFPISRPNLTFSTLTVSNMSPEDSSIYLCSVEEAQGGYYGYTFGSGTRLTVV.

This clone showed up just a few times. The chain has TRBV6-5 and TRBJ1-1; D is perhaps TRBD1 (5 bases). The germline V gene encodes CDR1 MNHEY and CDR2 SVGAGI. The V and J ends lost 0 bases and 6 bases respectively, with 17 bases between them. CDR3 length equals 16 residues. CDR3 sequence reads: CASSYSRRGSMAEAFF. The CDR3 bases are TGTGCCAGCAGTTACTCGAGGAGGGGATCGATGGCTGAAGCTTTCTTT.

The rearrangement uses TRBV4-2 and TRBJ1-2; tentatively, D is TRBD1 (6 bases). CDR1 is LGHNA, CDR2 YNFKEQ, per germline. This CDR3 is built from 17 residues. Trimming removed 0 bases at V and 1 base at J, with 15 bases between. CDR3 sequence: CASSQDYQGMNNYGYTF. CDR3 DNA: TGTGCCAGCAGCCAAGATTACCAGGGGATGAATAACTATGGCTACACCTTC.

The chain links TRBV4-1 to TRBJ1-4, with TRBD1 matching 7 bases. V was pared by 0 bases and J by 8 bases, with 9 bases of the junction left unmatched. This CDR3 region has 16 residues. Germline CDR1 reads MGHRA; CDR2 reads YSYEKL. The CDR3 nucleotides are TGCGCCAGCAGCCAAGATGGGTCCAGGGGGTTCGAAAAACTGTTTTTT. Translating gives CASSQDGSRGFEKLFF.

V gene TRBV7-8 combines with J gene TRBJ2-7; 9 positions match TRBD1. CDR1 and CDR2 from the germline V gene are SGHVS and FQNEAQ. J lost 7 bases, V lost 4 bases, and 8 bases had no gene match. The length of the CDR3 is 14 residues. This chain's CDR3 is CASSSLQGAQEQYF. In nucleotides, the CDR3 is TGTGCCAGCAGCTCTCTACAGGGGGCGCAGGAGCAGTACTTC. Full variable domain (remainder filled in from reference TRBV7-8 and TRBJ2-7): GAGVSQSPRYKVAKRGQDVALRCDPISGHVSLFWYQQALGQGPEFLTYFQNEAQLDKSGLPSDRFFAERPEGSVSTLKIQRTQQEDSAVYLCASSSLQGAQEQYFGPGTRLTVT.

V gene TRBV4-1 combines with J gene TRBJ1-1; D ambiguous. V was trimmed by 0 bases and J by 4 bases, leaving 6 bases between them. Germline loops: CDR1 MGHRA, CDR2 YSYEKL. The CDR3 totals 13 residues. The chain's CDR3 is CASSQEESTEAFF. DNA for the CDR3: TGCGCCAGCAGCCAAGAGGAGTCCACTGAAGCTTTCTTT.

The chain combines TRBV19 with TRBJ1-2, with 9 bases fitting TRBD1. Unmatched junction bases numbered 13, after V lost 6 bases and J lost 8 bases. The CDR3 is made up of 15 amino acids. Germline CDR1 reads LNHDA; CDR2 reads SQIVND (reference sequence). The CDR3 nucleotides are TGTGCCAGTAGGAACGGTGAACAGGGGGCAGGGGGCTACACCTTC. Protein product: CASRNGEQGAGGYTF.

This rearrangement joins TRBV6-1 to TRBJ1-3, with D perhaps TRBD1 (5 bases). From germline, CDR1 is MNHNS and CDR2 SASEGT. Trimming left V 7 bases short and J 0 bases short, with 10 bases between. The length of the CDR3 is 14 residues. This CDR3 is CASTAGISGNTIYF. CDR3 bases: TGTGCCAGCACCGCAGGGATCTCTGGAAACACCATATATTTT.

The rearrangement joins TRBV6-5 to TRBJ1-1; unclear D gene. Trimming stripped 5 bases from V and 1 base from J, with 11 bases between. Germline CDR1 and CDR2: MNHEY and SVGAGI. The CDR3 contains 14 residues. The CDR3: CASSDGLSNTEAFF. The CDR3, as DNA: TGTGCCAGCAGTGACGGACTATCGAACACTGAAGCTTTCTTT.

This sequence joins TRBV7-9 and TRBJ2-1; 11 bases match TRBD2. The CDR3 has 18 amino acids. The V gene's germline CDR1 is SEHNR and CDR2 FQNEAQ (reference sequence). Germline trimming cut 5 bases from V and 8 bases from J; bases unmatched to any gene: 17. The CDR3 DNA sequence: TGTGCCAGCAGCCACCATCAACTAGCGGGAGACCTTATCTATGAGCAGTTCTTC. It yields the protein CASSHHQLAGDLIYEQFF.

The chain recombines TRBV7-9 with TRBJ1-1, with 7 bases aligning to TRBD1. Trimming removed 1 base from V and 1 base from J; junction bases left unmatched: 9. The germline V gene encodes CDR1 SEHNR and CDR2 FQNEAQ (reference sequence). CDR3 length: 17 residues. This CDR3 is CASSLGFTGQKNTEAFF. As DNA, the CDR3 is TGTGCCAGCAGCTTAGGCTTCACGGGACAGAAGAACACTGAAGCTTTCTTT.

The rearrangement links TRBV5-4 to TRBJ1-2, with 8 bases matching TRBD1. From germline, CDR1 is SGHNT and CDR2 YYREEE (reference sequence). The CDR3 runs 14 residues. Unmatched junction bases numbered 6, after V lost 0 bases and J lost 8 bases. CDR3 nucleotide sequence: TGTGCCAGCAGCTTGGCGGACAGGGAGGGCGGCTACACCTTC. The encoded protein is CASSLADREGGYTF.

CDR3 in DNA: TGTGCCAGCAGTCCTCTAGAGGGACAGGTGTACAATGAGCAGTTCTTC. This sequence encodes CASSPLEGQVYNEQFF. The chain combines TRBV28 with TRBJ2-1; 8 bases line up with TRBD1. In germline, CDR1 is MDHEN, CDR2 SYDVKM. The CDR3 length is 16 residues. The trim removed 5 bases at V and 4 bases at J, leaving 10 bases unmatched.

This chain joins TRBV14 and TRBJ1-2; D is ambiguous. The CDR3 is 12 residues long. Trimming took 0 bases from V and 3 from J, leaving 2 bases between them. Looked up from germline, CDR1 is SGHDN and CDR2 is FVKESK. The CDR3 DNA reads TGTGCCAGCAGCCAAGACTACTATGGCTACACCTTC. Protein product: CASSQDYYGYTF.

CDR3: CASSLDSVAAGYTF. CDR3 bases: TGCGCCAGCAGCTTGGATTCGGTCGCGGCGGGCTACACCTTC. This chain uses TRBV5-1 with TRBJ1-2; D unresolved. Germline assignment: CDR1 SGHRS and CDR2 YFSETQ. There are 14 residues in the CDR3. The ends were cut back, 0 bases at V and 8 bases at J, with 14 bases in the middle.

CDR3 sequence reads: CASSRGGGLNTQYF. CDR3 nucleotides: TGCGCCAGCAGCAGAGGGGGGGGGCTGAATACGCAGTATTTT. V usage is TRBV4-1 and J usage is TRBJ2-3; D possibly corresponds to TRBD2 (7 bases). The CDR3 covers 14 residues. The ends were cut back, 5 bases at V and 7 bases at J, with 16 bases in the middle. Per the germline V gene, CDR1 is MGHRA and CDR2 is YSYEKL.

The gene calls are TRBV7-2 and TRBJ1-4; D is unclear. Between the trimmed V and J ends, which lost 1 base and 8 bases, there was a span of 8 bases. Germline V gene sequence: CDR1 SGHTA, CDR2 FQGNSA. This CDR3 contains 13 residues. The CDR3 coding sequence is TGTGCCAGCAGCTTAGACAGTAGAGAAAAACTGTTTTTT. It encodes CASSLDSREKLFF. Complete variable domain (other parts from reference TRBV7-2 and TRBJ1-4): GAGVSQSPSNKVTEKGKDVELRCDPISGHTALYWYRQSLGQGLEFLIYFQGNSAPDKSGLPSDRFSAERTGGSVSTLTIQRTQQEDSAVYLCASSLDSREKLFFGSGTQLSVL.

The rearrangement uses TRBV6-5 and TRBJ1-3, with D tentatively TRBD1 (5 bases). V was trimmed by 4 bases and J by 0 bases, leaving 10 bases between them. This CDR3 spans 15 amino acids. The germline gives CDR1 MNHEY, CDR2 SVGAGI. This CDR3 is CASSSGGISGNTIYF. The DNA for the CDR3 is TGTGCCAGCAGTTCGGGGGGGATCTCTGGAAACACCATATATTTT.

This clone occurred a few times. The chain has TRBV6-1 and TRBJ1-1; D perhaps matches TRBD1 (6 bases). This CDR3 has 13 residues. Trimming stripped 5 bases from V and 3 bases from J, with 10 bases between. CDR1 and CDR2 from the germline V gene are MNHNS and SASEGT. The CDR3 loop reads CASSNRDHTEAFF. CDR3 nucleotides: TGTGCCAGCAGTAACAGGGACCACACTGAAGCTTTCTTT.

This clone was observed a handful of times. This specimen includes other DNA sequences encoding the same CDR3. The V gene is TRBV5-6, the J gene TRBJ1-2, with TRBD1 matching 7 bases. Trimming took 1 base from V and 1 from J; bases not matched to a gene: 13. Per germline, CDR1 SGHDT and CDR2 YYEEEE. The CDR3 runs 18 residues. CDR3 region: CASSLILDRAKGNYGYTF. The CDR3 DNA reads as TGTGCCAGCAGCTTGATCCTTGACAGGGCCAAGGGTAACTATGGCTACACCTTC.

The CDR3 spells CASSPWGRVTDTQYF. DNA of the CDR3: TGTGCCAGCAGCCCCTGGGGCAGGGTCACAGATACGCAGTATTTT. The rearrangement links TRBV9 to TRBJ2-3; possible D gene TRBD1, 5 bases. The CDR3 extends over 15 amino acids. Trimming pared 4 bases from V and 2 bases from J, leaving 14 bases between. Germline lookup yields CDR1 SGDLS and CDR2 YYNGEE.

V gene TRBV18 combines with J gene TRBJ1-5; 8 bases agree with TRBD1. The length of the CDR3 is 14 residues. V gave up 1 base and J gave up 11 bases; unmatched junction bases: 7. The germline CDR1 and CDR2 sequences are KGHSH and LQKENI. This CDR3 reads CASSPRAGGWTQHF. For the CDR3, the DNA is TGTGCCAGCTCACCACGGGCAGGGGGCTGGACCCAGCATTTT.

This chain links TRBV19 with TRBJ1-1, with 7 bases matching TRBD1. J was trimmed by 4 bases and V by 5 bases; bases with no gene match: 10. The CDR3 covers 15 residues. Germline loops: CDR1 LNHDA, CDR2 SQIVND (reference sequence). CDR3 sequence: CASSSRTGGGTEAFF. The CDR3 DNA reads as TGTGCCAGTAGTTCCCGGACAGGCGGAGGCACTGAAGCTTTCTTT. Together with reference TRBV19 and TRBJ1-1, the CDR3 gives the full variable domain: DGGITQSPKYLFRKEGQNVTLSCEQNLNHDAMYWYRQDPGQGLRLIYYSQIVNDFQKGDIAEGYSVSREKKESFPLTVTSAQKNPTAFYLCASSSRTGGGTEAFFGQGTRLTVV.